The present T cell receptor beta chain was sequenced within a study of T cells in localized non-small cell lung cancer. General study points: Uninvolved adjacent lung showed the highest T cell clonality, exceeding tumor. In adjacent lung, a median roughly 60 of the top 100 tumor clones were found. Sequencing, confined to only one tumor region, leaves heterogeneity possible.

This CDR3 is built from 16 residues. The ends lost 1 base at V and 1 base at J; junction bases unmatched: 3. Germline V gene data show CDR1 as SGHTA and CDR2 as FQGNSA. The table came from immunoSEQ multiplex PCR; TCRdb's copy has only in-frame clones and leaves some out. The data show 15,000 to 20,000 clones, approximately 80% seen once. Notes on this clone: Antigen unknown.

This chain links TRBV7-2 with TRBJ2-1, with 8 bases fitting TRBD2. The source was peripheral blood, collected before any cancer treatment. This TCR came from a man between 40 and 75 years old with stage I lung adenocarcinoma. The CDR3 sequence: CASSLVAGGSYNEQFF. The CDR3 bases are TGTGCCAGCAGCTTAGTCGCGGGAGGATCCTACAATGAGCAGTTCTTC.